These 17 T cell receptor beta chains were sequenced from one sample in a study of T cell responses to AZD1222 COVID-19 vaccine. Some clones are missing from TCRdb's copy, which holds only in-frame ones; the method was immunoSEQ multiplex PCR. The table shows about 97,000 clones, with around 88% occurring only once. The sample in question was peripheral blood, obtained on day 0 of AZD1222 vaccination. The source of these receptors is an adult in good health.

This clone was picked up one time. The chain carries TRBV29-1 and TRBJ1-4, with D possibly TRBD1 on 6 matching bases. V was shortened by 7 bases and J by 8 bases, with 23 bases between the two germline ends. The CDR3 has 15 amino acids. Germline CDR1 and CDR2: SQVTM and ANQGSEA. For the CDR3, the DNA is TGCAGCGCCGGACCTGAGAAGGGGGGCGGCGAAAAACTGTTTTTT. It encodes CSAGPEKGGGEKLFF.

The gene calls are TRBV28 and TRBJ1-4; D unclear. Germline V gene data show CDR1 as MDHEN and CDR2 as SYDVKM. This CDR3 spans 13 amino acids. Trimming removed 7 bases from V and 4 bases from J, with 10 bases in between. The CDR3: CASIGGSNEKLFF. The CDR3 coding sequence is TGTGCCAGCATAGGAGGAAGTAATGAAAAACTGTTTTTT.

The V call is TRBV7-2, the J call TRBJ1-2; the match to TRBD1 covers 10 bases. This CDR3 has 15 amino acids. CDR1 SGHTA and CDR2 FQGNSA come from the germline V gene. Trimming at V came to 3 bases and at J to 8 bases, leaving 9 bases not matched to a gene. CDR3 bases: TGTGCCAGCAGCTTCTCCGGGACAGGGGAAAACGGCTACACCTTC. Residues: CASSFSGTGENGYTF.

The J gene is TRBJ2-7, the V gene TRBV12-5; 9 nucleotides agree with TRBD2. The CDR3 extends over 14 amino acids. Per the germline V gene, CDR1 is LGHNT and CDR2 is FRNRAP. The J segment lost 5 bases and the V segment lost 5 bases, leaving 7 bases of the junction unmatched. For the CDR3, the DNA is TGTGCTAGTGGTGAGGGACTAGCCTGGGACGAGCAGTACTTC. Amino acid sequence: CASGEGLAWDEQYF.

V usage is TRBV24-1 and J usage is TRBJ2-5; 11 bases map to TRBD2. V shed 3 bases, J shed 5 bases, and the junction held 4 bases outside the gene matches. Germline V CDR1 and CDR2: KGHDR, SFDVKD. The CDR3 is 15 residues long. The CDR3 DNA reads TGTGCCACCAGTGATACTAGCGGGAGTGGGGAGACCCAGTACTTC. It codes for CATSDTSGSGETQYF.

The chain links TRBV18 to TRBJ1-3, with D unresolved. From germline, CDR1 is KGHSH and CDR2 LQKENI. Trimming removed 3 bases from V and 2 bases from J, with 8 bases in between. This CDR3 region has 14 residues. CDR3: CASSPDGAGNTIYF. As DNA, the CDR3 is TGTGCCAGCTCACCCGACGGAGCTGGAAACACCATATATTTT. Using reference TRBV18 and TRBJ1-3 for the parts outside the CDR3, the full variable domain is NAGVMQNPRHLVRRRGQEARLRCSPMKGHSHVYWYRQLPEEGLKFMVYLQKENIIDESGMPKERFSAEFPKEGPSILRIQQVVRGDSAAYFCASSPDGAGNTIYFGEGSWLTVV.

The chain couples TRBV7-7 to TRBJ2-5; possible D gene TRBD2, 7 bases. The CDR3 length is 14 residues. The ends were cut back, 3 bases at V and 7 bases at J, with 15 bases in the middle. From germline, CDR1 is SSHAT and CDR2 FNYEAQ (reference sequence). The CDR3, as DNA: TGTGCCAGCAGCTTCCCGGGGGGCCCGGGGACCCAGTACTTC. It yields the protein CASSFPGGPGTQYF.

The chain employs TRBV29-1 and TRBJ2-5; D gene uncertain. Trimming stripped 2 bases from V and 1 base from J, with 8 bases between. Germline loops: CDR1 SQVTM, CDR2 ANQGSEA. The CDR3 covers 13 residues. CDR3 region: CSVEHSLQETQYF. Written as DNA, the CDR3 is TGCAGCGTTGAACACAGCCTCCAAGAGACCCAGTACTTC.

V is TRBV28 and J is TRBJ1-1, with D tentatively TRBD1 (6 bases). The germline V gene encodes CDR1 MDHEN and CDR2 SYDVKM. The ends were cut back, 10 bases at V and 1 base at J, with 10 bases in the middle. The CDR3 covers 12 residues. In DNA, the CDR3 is TGTGCCACCGGACAGTCGAACACTGAAGCTTTCTTT. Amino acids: CATGQSNTEAFF.

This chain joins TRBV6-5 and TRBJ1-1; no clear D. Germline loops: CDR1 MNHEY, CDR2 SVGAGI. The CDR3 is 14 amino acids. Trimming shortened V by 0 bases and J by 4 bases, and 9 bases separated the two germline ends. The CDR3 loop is CASSYSVRGTEAFF. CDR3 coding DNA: TGTGCCAGCAGTTACTCGGTTAGAGGCACTGAAGCTTTCTTT.

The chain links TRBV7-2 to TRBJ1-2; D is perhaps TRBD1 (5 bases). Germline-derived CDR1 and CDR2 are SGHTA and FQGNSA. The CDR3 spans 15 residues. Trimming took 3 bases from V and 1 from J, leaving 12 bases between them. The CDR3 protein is CASSFPEGINYGYTF. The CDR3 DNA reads TGTGCCAGCAGCTTCCCGGAGGGGATTAACTATGGCTACACCTTC.

The CDR3 reads CASSPGTGNTGELFF. In DNA, the CDR3 is TGTGCCAGCAGCCCGGGGACAGGGAACACCGGGGAGCTGTTTTTT. The V gene is TRBV7-6, the J gene TRBJ2-2; 8 nucleotides match TRBD1. The CDR3 totals 15 residues. CDR1 and CDR2 (germline): SGHVS, FNYEAQ. Germline trimming cut 5 bases from V and 1 base from J; bases unmatched to any gene: 3.

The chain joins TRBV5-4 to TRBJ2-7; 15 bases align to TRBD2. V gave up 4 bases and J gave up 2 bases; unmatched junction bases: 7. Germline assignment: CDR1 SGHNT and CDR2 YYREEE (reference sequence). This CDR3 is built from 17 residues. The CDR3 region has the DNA TGTGCCAGCAGCCCCGGGACTAGCGGGAGGTTCCCCTACGAGCAGTACTTC. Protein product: CASSPGTSGRFPYEQYF.

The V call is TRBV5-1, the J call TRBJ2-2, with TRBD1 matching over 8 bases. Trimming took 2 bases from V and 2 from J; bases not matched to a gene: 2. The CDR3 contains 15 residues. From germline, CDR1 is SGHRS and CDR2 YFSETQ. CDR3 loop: CASSLDRGNTGELFF. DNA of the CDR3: TGCGCCAGCAGCTTAGACAGGGGAAACACCGGGGAGCTGTTTTTT.

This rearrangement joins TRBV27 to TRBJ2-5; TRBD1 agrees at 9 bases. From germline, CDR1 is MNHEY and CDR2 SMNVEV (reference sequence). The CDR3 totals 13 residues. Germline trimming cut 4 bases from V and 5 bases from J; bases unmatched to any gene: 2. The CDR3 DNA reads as TGTGCCAGCAGTTACAGGGGGCGGGAGACCCAGTACTTC. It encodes CASSYRGRETQYF.

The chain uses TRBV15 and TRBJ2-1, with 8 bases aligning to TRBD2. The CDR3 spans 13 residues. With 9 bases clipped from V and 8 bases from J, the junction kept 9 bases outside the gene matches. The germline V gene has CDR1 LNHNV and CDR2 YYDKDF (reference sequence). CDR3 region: CATSRGGLDEQFF. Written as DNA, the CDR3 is TGTGCCACTTCACGGGGGGGCCTCGATGAGCAGTTCTTC.

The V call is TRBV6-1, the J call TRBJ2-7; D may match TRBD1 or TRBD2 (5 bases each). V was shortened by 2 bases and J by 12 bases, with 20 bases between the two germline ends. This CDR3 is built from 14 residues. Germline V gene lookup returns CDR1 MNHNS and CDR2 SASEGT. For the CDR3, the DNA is TGTGCCAGCAGTGAAACGGGGCAGGCTTCTAGCTGGTACTTC. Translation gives CASSETGQASSWYF.